This entry lists 19 T cell receptor beta chains sequenced from one sample in a study of a mutant IDH1 vaccine in newly diagnosed glioma. What these receptors recognize is not known. Measured with immunoSEQ multiplex PCR; TCRdb has only the in-frame clones, and not every one. In the table there are some 60,000 clones, around 83% of which are singletons. Time point indicated: week 47, end of study. The study gave 300 ug of mutant IDH1 20-mer peptide per vaccine dose, with topical imiquimod. The material was PBMCs, obtained from a glioma patient whose treatment included an IDH1 peptide vaccine. The receptor source for this set is a man between 25 and 39 years old with glioma.

The chain has TRBV10-1 and TRBJ1-1, with 7 positions matching TRBD1. The ends lost 4 bases at V and 5 bases at J; junction bases unmatched: 7. Germline assignment: CDR1 WNHNN and CDR2 SYGVQD (reference sequence). CDR3 size: 14 residues. The CDR3 here is CASSGGQRRTEAFF. The CDR3 nucleotides read TGCGCCAGCAGTGGGGGACAGCGGAGAACTGAAGCTTTCTTT.

At least ten counts were recorded for this clone. This chain links TRBV11-2 with TRBJ1-2, with 8 bases that match TRBD1. Germline V gene data show CDR1 as SGHAT and CDR2 as FQNNGV. The junction had 20 bases not matched to a gene; V was cut back by 4 bases and J by 7 bases. The CDR3 loop spans 18 amino acids. The CDR3 region has the DNA TGTGCCAGCAGCTGGGGCGTTATGCGCAGGGGGCGCCAGGGTGGCTACACCTTC. It yields the protein CASSWGVMRRGRQGGYTF.

The J gene is TRBJ2-1, the V gene TRBV5-1; TRBD1 aligns across 7 bases. The CDR3 length is 15 residues. Germline assignment: CDR1 SGHRS and CDR2 YFSETQ. Unmatched junction bases numbered 5, after V lost 0 bases and J lost 5 bases. As DNA, the CDR3 is TGCGCCAGCAGCTTGGCCTGGGGGACAGACAATGAGCAGTTCTTC. It codes for CASSLAWGTDNEQFF.

This chain links TRBV14 with TRBJ1-1; a possible D gene is TRBD1 (6 bases). Germline CDR1 SGHDN, CDR2 FVKESK. The CDR3 length is 15 residues. V was cut by 1 base and J by 5 bases, with 14 bases left in between. CDR3: CASSQVVGARTEAFF. The DNA of the CDR3 is TGTGCCAGCAGCCAAGTAGTGGGGGCTCGGACTGAAGCTTTCTTT.

The rearrangement uses TRBV2 and TRBJ2-7; D remains ambiguous. The CDR3 is made up of 15 amino acids. Germline V gives CDR1 SNHLY, CDR2 FYNNEI. Trimming stripped 2 bases from V and 1 base from J, with 12 bases between. CDR3 amino acids: CASSERVLGSYEQYF. CDR3 in DNA: TGTGCCAGCAGTGAAAGGGTCCTAGGATCCTACGAGCAGTACTTC. Filled out from reference TRBV2 and TRBJ2-7, the complete variable domain reads EPEVTQTPSHQVTQMGQEVILRCVPISNHLYFYWYRQILGQKVEFLVSFYNNEISEKSEIFDDQFSVERPDGSNFTLKIRSTKLEDSAMYFCASSERVLGSYEQYFGPGTRLTVT.

The genes are TRBV4-1 and TRBJ2-7, with D maybe TRBD1 (6 bases). This CDR3 region has 14 residues. Trimming cost V 5 bases and J 0 bases, with 11 bases left between them. Germline-derived CDR1 and CDR2 are MGHRA and YSYEKL. CDR3 nucleotide sequence: TGCGCCAGCAGCTACCTCAGGGGCTCCTACGAGCAGTACTTC. Translating it yields CASSYLRGSYEQYF.

The chain uses TRBV5-4 and TRBJ2-7; 7 bases are a match to TRBD1. This CDR3 is built from 15 residues. Losses at the gene ends were 3 bases for V and 0 bases for J; bases not matched to a gene: 6. Germline V gene lookup returns CDR1 SGHNT and CDR2 YYREEE (reference sequence). The DNA of the CDR3 is TGTGCCAGCAGCTCGGGACAGCGACTCTCCTACGAGCAGTACTTC. This gives the protein CASSSGQRLSYEQYF.

V and J are TRBV6-1 and TRBJ2-5; 7 bases line up with TRBD1. CDR1 and CDR2 from the germline V gene are MNHNS and SASEGT. V lost 6 bases, J lost 3 bases, and 4 bases stayed unmatched. There are 13 residues in the CDR3. The CDR3 spells CASRHTGEETQYF. Written as DNA, the CDR3 is TGTGCCAGCAGACACACAGGGGAAGAGACCCAGTACTTC.

The chain carries TRBV23-1 and TRBJ2-7; D may be TRBD2 (6 bases). TRBV23-1 counts as an open reading frame of uncertain function. There are 14 residues in the CDR3. V gave up 4 bases and J gave up 3 bases, with 13 bases separating them. CDR3 nucleotides: TGCGCCAGCAGTCCTCCGGGACTCATCTACGAGCAGTACTTC. This translates into CASSPPGLIYEQYF.

V is TRBV29-1 and J is TRBJ2-5; 7 bases align to TRBD2. Germline V gene sequence: CDR1 SQVTM, CDR2 ANQGSEA. The J segment lost 1 base and the V segment lost 4 bases, leaving 6 bases of the junction unmatched. The CDR3 is 14 amino acids. CDR3: CSVGRTSAQETQYF. DNA of the CDR3: TGCAGCGTTGGAAGAACTAGCGCCCAAGAGACCCAGTACTTC.

This rearrangement joins TRBV5-4 to TRBJ1-4, with unresolved D. The CDR3 has 14 amino acids. V was shortened by 2 bases and J by 4 bases, with 9 bases between the two germline ends. Per the germline V gene, CDR1 is SGHNT and CDR2 is YYREEE (reference sequence). CDR3 in amino acids: CASSFQPNNEKLFF. The CDR3 DNA reads TGTGCCAGCAGCTTCCAGCCAAATAATGAAAAACTGTTTTTT.

The chain is built from TRBV19 and TRBJ2-3; possible D gene TRBD1, 6 bases. Trimming pared 8 bases from V and 0 bases from J, leaving 12 bases between. The CDR3 is 14 amino acids. The germline CDR1 and CDR2 sequences are LNHDA and SQIVND (reference sequence). CDR3 sequence: CASSADSSTDTQYF. CDR3 bases: TGTGCCAGTTCTGCGGACAGCAGCACAGATACGCAGTATTTT.

The chain recombines TRBV5-1 with TRBJ1-6; D ambiguous. V gave up 0 bases and J gave up 7 bases, with 11 bases separating them. The germline V gene encodes CDR1 SGHRS and CDR2 YFSETQ. CDR3 length equals 15 residues. The CDR3 coding sequence is TGCGCCAGCAGCTTGGAGCTCGGCTTCAATTCACCCCTCCACTTT. As protein: CASSLELGFNSPLHF.

The chain is built from TRBV18 and TRBJ2-3, with 7 bases aligning to TRBD1. This CDR3 has 18 residues. V shed 0 bases, J shed 2 bases, and the junction held 11 bases outside the gene matches. Germline V lookup: CDR1 KGHSH, CDR2 LQKENI. CDR3 in amino acids: CASSPPYHRQGITDTQYF. CDR3 DNA: TGTGCCAGCTCACCACCTTATCACAGACAGGGAATCACAGATACGCAGTATTTT.

The chain couples TRBV19 to TRBJ2-6; TRBD1 is a possible D gene (6 bases). Germline V lookup: CDR1 LNHDA, CDR2 SQIVND (reference sequence). V lost 5 bases to trimming and J lost 1 base, with 15 bases between them. The CDR3 is 17 amino acids. This CDR3 is CASSFRGIGSGANVLTF. The CDR3 region has the DNA TGTGCCAGTAGTTTCAGGGGCATTGGGTCTGGGGCCAACGTCCTGACTTTC.

The CDR3 DNA sequence: TGTGCCAGCAGTCGGACAGGGAATAATTCACCCCTCCACTTT. Its translation: CASSRTGNNSPLHF. The chain links TRBV6-5 to TRBJ1-6; 8 bases agree with TRBD1. Germline assignment: CDR1 MNHEY and CDR2 SVGAGI. The CDR3 loop spans 14 amino acids. J gave up 5 bases and V 5 bases, and 2 bases lay outside the gene matches.

The chain carries TRBV28 and TRBJ2-7; D not certain. CDR3 size: 11 residues. V gave up 9 bases and J gave up 2 bases, with 8 bases separating them. Per the germline V gene, CDR1 is MDHEN and CDR2 is SYDVKM. The CDR3 DNA follows: TGTGCCAGTATTGGGGCCTACGAGCAGTACTTC. It codes for CASIGAYEQYF.

The chain recombines TRBV11-3 with TRBJ2-1; D possibly corresponds to TRBD2 (7 bases). This CDR3 comprises 18 residues. From germline, CDR1 is SGHNT and CDR2 YENEEA. V gave up 3 bases and J gave up 1 base, with 19 bases separating them. CDR3 in DNA: TGTGCCAGCAGCTTCCTTCGGGGGGCCCTGCGATCCTACAATGAGCAGTTCTTC. This encodes CASSFLRGALRSYNEQFF.

The chain carries TRBV29-1 and TRBJ1-2; a possible D gene is TRBD1 (6 bases). Trimming pared 6 bases from V and 4 bases from J, leaving 12 bases between. In germline, CDR1 is SQVTM, CDR2 ANQGSEA. The CDR3 is made up of 12 amino acids. The CDR3: CSVDQGLYGYTF. CDR3 in DNA: TGCAGCGTGGATCAGGGGCTCTATGGCTACACCTTC.